This T cell receptor (beta chain) was sequenced during a study of CD8+ T cells in alopecia areata. Study-wide context: It was oral tofacitinib, at 5 to 10 mg twice daily, that treated patients received. Tofacitinib ran for 6 to 18 months before 6 months off drug. Overall study results and limits: Only a single nonresponder existed, so baseline CD8+ expansion links stay unclear. It was lesional scalp, especially alopecia totalis/universalis, that showed higher clonality than normal scalp.

This clone was picked up a small number of times. As yet, its antigen is unknown. The CDR3 has 14 amino acids. The germline V and J ends were trimmed by 6 bases and 1 base, with 12 bases remaining between them. CDR1 ENHRY and CDR2 SYGVKD come from the germline V gene. Sequencing relied on a cDNA template that was reverse transcribed from extracted RNA. Produced via immunoSEQ multiplex PCR; TCRdb's table is partial and in-frame only. The sample includes over 150,000 clones, 45% to 75% seen only once; the top ten take around 3.2%. Treatment specified: oral pan-JAK inhibitor, 5-10 mg twice daily. The chain carries TRBV10-3 and TRBJ1-1; D gene uncertain. This TCR was recovered from a human donor with alopecia areata. The specimen was CD4+ T cells sorted from blood, collected at week 4, from a patient treated with tofacitinib. This CDR3 is CAIRNSYENTEAFF. CDR3 nucleotide sequence: TGTGCCATCAGGAATAGTTACGAGAACACTGAAGCTTTCTTT.